This TCR beta chain came from a study of blood T cell repertoires in COVID-19 (TCRdb year 2020). Regarding the complete study: Samples covering the acute and convalescent phases of COVID-19 were provided by collaborators in the United States, Italy and Spain. The prospective study material was composed of cDNA or gDNA derived from T cells, B-cell-depleted T cells, or PBMCs. A de-identified subject ID, COVID-19 status, age in years and sex were almost always included in the sample metadata. The repertoires were made available in a free public database intended to serve as a resource for research on the immune response to SARS-CoV-2. The dataset comprised deeply sampled blood TCRbeta repertoires from subjects exposed to, actively infected with, or recovered from COVID-19. Where available, HLA class I and class II types were obtained from metadata supplied by the sample provider rather than from assay-based typing. Samples were obtained from the ongoing ImmuneRACE study (first 160 participants) and from about 1,300 subjects provided by 6 global collaborators.

Each collaborating institution followed its own protocols to collect whole blood in K2EDTA tubes. For TCRbeta analysis, collaborators shipped samples in one of three forms: frozen whole blood, isolated PBMCs, or DNA extracted from either of those sample types. TCRbeta CDR3 regions were amplified from genomic DNA by means of the immunoSEQ Assay, a bias-controlled multiplex PCR. As for the original processing: The number of nucleated cells in each sample was estimated from the amplification of reference gene primers within the assay. To quantify the absolute abundance of each unique TCRbeta CDR3 rearrangement, sequence reads were collapsed and filtered. For each sample, productive Simpson clonality was calculated as the square root of Simpson's diversity index over productive rearrangements. The table was pulled from immuneACCESS by TCRdb, which kept in-frame rearrangements only. Such tables lose some clones; where checked, under half of the loss comes from unresolved V genes, and the rest has no known cause. The V and J calls and clone size come from that table; D and trimming were worked out from the DNA. For this sample there are 95,000 to 120,000 clones; roughly 84% appear just once. Clones ranked in the top ten supply about 3.6% of the sample.

In regard to this clone: Its antigen is unknown. No much larger clonotype is one base removed from it; base qualities were not supplied.

Results the study describes overall, beyond this receptor: The quantity of clinical and demographic metadata differed by source and by participant and was supplied without curation.

Inclusive of the bounding cysteine and phenylalanine, the CDR3 is 13 residues long. Kept here is only the CDR3 DNA, which spans 39 bases and is read in frame from base 1. Trimming accounts for 7 bases at V and 5 bases at J, while the number of junction bases matched to no gene is 4. Looking up the germline V gene yields CDR1 MGHRA and CDR2 YSYEKL. The sequenced sample consisted of peripheral blood. This sequence originates from a man aged 40-49 years with acute or convalescent COVID-19. This chain is built from TRBV4-1 and TRBJ1-4, with 7 junctional bases fitting TRBD1. CDR3 sequence: CASKGAGNEKLFF. The DNA is TGCGCCAGCAAGGGGGCAGGAAATGAAAAACTGTTTTTT.